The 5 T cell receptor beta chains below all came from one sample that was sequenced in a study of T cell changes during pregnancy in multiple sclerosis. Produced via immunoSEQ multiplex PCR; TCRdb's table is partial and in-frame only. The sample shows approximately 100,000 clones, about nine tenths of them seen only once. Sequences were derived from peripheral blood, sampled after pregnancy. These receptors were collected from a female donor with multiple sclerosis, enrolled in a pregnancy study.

CDR3 sequence: CASSWAGQGWSYEQYF. As DNA, the CDR3 is TGTGCCAGCAGCTGGGCTGGACAGGGGTGGTCCTACGAGCAGTACTTC. The chain links TRBV5-5 to TRBJ2-7; 9 nucleotides match TRBD1. This CDR3 has 16 residues. V lost 3 bases and J lost 1; bases outside the gene matches: 8. CDR1 is SGHKS and CDR2 is YYEKEE in the germline V gene (reference sequence).

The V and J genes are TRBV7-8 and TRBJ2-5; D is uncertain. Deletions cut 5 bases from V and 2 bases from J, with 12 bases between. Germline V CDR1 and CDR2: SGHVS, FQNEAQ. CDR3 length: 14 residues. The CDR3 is CASSPYYEQETQYF. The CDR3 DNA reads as TGTGCCAGCAGCCCGTACTACGAGCAAGAGACCCAGTACTTC.

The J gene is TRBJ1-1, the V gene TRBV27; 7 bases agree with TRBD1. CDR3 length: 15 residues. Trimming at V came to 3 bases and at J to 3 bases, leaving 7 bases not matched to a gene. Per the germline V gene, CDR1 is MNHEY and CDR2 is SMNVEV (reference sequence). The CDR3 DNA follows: TGTGCCAGCAGTTTCGGACGGCAGGGGGACACTGAAGCTTTCTTT. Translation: CASSFGRQGDTEAFF.

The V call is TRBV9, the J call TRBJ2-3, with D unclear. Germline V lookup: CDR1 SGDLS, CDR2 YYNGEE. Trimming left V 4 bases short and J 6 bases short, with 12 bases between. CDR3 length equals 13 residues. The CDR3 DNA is TGTGCCAGCAGCTACTCCACTACCGATACGCAGTATTTT. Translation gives CASSYSTTDTQYF.

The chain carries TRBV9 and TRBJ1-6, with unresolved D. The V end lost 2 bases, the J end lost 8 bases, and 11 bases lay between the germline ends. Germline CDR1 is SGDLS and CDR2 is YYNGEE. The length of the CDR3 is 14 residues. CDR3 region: CASSVGEVDSPLHF. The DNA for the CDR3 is TGTGCCAGCAGCGTCGGGGAAGTTGATTCACCCCTCCACTTT.